These 10 T cell receptor beta chains came from one sample sequenced in a study of blood T cell repertoires in COVID-19. Measured with immunoSEQ multiplex PCR; TCRdb has only the in-frame clones, and not every one. This table holds about 59,000 clones, 73% found once. Sample: peripheral blood. All receptors derive from a woman aged 45-65 years with active or convalescent COVID-19.

The chain joins TRBV19 to TRBJ1-1; 8 bases align to TRBD1. CDR1 and CDR2 (germline): LNHDA, SQIVND (reference sequence). CDR3 length: 15 amino acids. J gave up 3 bases and V 3 bases, and 6 bases lay outside the gene matches. The CDR3 nucleotides are TGTGCCAGTAGTATCCCAGGGGGCGCGGACACTGAAGCTTTCTTT. It encodes CASSIPGGADTEAFF.

CDR3 protein: CASSVRLVGGFYEQFF. CDR3 in DNA: TGTGCCAGCAGCGTGAGACTAGTAGGAGGTTTTTATGAGCAGTTCTTC. The rearrangement joins TRBV9 to TRBJ2-1, with a tentative D call TRBD2 (6 bases). Trimming removed 2 bases from V and 8 bases from J, with 20 bases in between. Germline CDR1 and CDR2: SGDLS and YYNGEE. The CDR3 is 16 amino acids.

This chain joins TRBV4-1 and TRBJ2-3; D gene unclear. Germline CDR1 MGHRA, CDR2 YSYEKL. The germline V and J ends were trimmed by 0 bases and 6 bases, with 10 bases remaining between them. The CDR3 runs to 14 residues. The CDR3 here is CASSQETSSDTQYF. The CDR3 DNA reads as TGCGCCAGCAGCCAAGAAACTTCCTCCGATACGCAGTATTTT.

The rearrangement uses TRBV10-3 and TRBJ1-1; 7 nucleotides align to TRBD1. Germline assignment: CDR1 ENHRY and CDR2 SYGVKD. Trimming at V came to 5 bases and at J to 1 base, leaving 4 bases not matched to a gene. The CDR3 has 14 residues. The CDR3 is CAISLTGTNTEAFF. DNA of the CDR3: TGTGCCATCAGTCTGACAGGGACGAACACTGAAGCTTTCTTT.

The chain employs TRBV11-2 and TRBJ1-2, with TRBD1 matching 8 bases. The V gene's germline CDR1 is SGHAT and CDR2 FQNNGV. CDR3 length equals 15 residues. Trimming cost V 5 bases and J 8 bases; bases outside gene matches: 13. The CDR3 is CASSTGQGPLRGYTF. For the CDR3, the DNA is TGTGCCAGCAGCACTGGACAGGGTCCGTTGCGAGGCTACACCTTC.

For the CDR3, the DNA is TGTGCCAGTAGTTCTCGACTAGCGGGAGGGCCTTACAATGAGCAGTTCTTC. Protein sequence: CASSSRLAGGPYNEQFF. The chain is built from TRBV19 and TRBJ2-1; 14 positions agree with TRBD2. With V trimmed by 5 bases and J by 4 bases, 7 bases remained unmatched. CDR1 is LNHDA and CDR2 is SQIVND in the germline V gene (reference sequence). The CDR3 has 17 amino acids.

As DNA, the CDR3 is TGCGCCAGCAGCTTGTATCAGGGAAACACTGAAGCTTTCTTT. This translates into CASSLYQGNTEAFF. J is TRBJ1-1 and V is TRBV5-1; possibly TRBD1 for D (5 bases). CDR1 and CDR2 from the germline V gene are SGHRS and YFSETQ. Trimming removed 1 base from V and 2 bases from J, with 9 bases in between. The CDR3 loop spans 14 amino acids.

The chain is built from TRBV3-1 (or the pseudogene TRBV3-2) and TRBJ2-5; the match to TRBD2 covers 11 bases. This CDR3 is 16 amino acids long. Germline lookup yields CDR1 LGHDT and CDR2 YNNKEL (reference sequence). The ends lost 0 bases at V and 6 bases at J; junction bases unmatched: 6. The CDR3 DNA sequence: TGTGCCAGCAGCCAAGATCTAGCGGGAGGTTGGAAGACCCAGTACTTC. Its translation: CASSQDLAGGWKTQYF.

This clone was counted a few times. V and J are TRBV30 and TRBJ2-3; D ambiguous. The CDR3 extends over 13 amino acids. V was clipped by 0 bases and J by 5 bases, with 9 bases between them. The germline V gene has CDR1 GTSNPN and CDR2 SVGIG (reference sequence). DNA of the CDR3: TGTGCCTGGAGTGTACGAGCAAGAGATACGCAGTATTTT. It yields the protein CAWSVRARDTQYF.

This sequence joins TRBV23-1 and TRBJ2-7; D might be TRBD1 (5 bases). TRBV23-1 belongs to the ORF category, with a function that is uncertain. V was cut by 6 bases and J by 9 bases, with 36 bases left in between. This CDR3 has 19 residues. This chain's CDR3 is CASRRSVTDPTRFIGWQYF. CDR3 DNA: TGCGCCAGCAGGCGGTCTGTGACAGACCCTACGAGATTTATAGGATGGCAGTACTTC.